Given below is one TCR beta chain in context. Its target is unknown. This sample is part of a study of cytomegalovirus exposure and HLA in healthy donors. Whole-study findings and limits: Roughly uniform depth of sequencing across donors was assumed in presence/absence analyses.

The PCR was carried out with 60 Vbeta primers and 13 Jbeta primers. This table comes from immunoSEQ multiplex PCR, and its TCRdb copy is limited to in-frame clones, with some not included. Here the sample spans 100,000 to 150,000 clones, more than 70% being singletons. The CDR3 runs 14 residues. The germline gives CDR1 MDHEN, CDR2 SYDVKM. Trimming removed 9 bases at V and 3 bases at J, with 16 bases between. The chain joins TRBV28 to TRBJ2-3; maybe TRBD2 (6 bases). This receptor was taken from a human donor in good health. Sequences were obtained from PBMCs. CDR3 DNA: TGTGCCAGTGAGGGCGGGGAGAGGACAGATACGCAGTATTTT. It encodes CASEGGERTDTQYF.